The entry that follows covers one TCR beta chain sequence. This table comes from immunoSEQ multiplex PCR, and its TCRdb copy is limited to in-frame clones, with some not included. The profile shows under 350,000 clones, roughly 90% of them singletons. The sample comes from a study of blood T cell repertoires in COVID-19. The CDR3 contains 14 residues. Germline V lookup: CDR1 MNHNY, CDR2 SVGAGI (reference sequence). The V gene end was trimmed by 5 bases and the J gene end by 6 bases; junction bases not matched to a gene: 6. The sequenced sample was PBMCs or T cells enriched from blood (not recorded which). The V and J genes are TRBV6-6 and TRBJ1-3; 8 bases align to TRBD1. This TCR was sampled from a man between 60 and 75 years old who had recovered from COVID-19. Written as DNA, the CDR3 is TGTGCCAGCAGTACTGGACAGGGCTCAAACACCATATATTTT. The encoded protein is CASSTGQGSNTIYF.